The rows below give T cell receptor beta chains drawn from one sample of a study of blood T cell repertoires in COVID-19. Sequencing used immunoSEQ multiplex PCR; TCRdb keeps in-frame clones, though not all of them. The profile shows 130,000 to 150,000 clones, around 81% of them singletons. The sample consisted of peripheral blood. The receptors come from a man aged 60 to 75 with active or convalescent COVID-19. Each CDR3 is given with its conserved first and last residue. D genes are given only for firm matches. The size of a clone is reported for some rows only, either as once, few or many, or as a class for expanded clones.

cdr3_nt,cdr3_aa,v_call,clone_size,d_call,j_call
TGTGCCAGCAGCGAAACAGGGGGCGTAGAGACCCAGTACTTC,CASSETGGVETQYF,TRBV7-3,NA,TRBD1,TRBJ2-5
TGTGCCAGCAGCCGGGCAGGGGAAAGCACTGAAGCTTTCTTT,CASSRAGESTEAFF,TRBV7-2,NA,NA,TRBJ1-1
TGTGCCAGCAGTATGGACTTTTCGAACACTGAAGCTTTCTTT,CASSMDFSNTEAFF,TRBV6-5,NA,NA,TRBJ1-1
TGTGCCAGCAGCTTAACTATACGAGGCGGGGAGCTGTTTTTT,CASSLTIRGGELFF,TRBV7-3,few,NA,TRBJ2-2
TGTGCCAGCAGCTTAGGGACTAGCGGGATGGGCACAGATACGCAGTATTTT,CASSLGTSGMGTDTQYF,TRBV11-3,NA,TRBD2,TRBJ2-3
TGTGCCACATTGACTAGCGGGAGTTACGAGCAGTACTTC,CATLTSGSYEQYF,TRBV13,NA,TRBD2,TRBJ2-7
TGTGCCATTGGGACAAGCTCCTACAATGAGCAGTTCTTC,CAIGTSSYNEQFF,TRBV12-3/TRBV12-4,NA,NA,TRBJ2-1
TGCGCCAGCAGCTTGGAAGGAGGGAGTGAAGCTTTCTTT,CASSLEGGSEAFF,TRBV5-1,NA,NA,TRBJ1-1
TGCGCCAGCAGCCTTAGGGACAGGGGCCCCTACGAGCAGTACTTC,CASSLRDRGPYEQYF,TRBV4-1,NA,TRBD1,TRBJ2-7
TGTGCCAGCTCACCACCAGCGGGAGGCCCGACAGATACGCAGTATTTT,CASSPPAGGPTDTQYF,TRBV18,NA,TRBD2,TRBJ2-3
TGTGCCAGCAGCGTATCCCTTGGGGGGTCGATTGAGACCCAGTACTTC,CASSVSLGGSIETQYF,TRBV9,NA,NA,TRBJ2-5
TGTGCCAGCAGTGAGACAGCCTATGGCTACACCTTC,CASSETAYGYTF,TRBV2,NA,NA,TRBJ1-2
TGCGCCAGCGGATATGGACAGGGGGTCTATGGCTACACCTTC,CASGYGQGVYGYTF,TRBV4-1,NA,TRBD1,TRBJ1-2
TGTGCCAGCAGCTTGGCCGGCAGCGGAGAGACCCAGTACTTC,CASSLAGSGETQYF,TRBV5-4,NA,NA,TRBJ2-5
TGTGCCAGCAATTCTCGCGGGAGCCGGGATACGCAGTATTTT,CASNSRGSRDTQYF,TRBV21-1,NA,NA,TRBJ2-3
TGTGCCAGCAGCCGAAAACCTAGCGGGAGCTACAATGAGCAGTTCTTC,CASSRKPSGSYNEQFF,TRBV7-6,once,TRBD2,TRBJ2-1
TGCGCCAGCAGTGCCGGGACAGGGGAGGCGAATGGCTACACCTTC,CASSAGTGEANGYTF,TRBV5-1,once,TRBD1,TRBJ1-2
TGTGCCACCAGTGATGCCGGGACTAGCGGGAGCCACGAGCAGTACTTC,CATSDAGTSGSHEQYF,TRBV24-1,NA,TRBD2,TRBJ2-7
TGTGCCAGCAGCGAGGTTACAGATACGCAGTATTTT,CASSEVTDTQYF,TRBV7-2,NA,NA,TRBJ2-3
TGTGCCAGCAGGGCCTGGGGGGTGGGCCAAGAGACCCAGTACTTC,CASRAWGVGQETQYF,TRBV5-4,NA,NA,TRBJ2-5
TGTGCCATCGCCGGGACTAGCGGTCCGGAGCAGTACTTC,CAIAGTSGPEQYF,TRBV2,NA,TRBD2,TRBJ2-7
TGTGCCAGCAAGGCAGGGCCGACCTACGAGCAGTACTTC,CASKAGPTYEQYF,TRBV2,NA,NA,TRBJ2-7
TGTGCCAGCAGTTATGGACAGGGGATTAACTATGGCTACACCTTC,CASSYGQGINYGYTF,TRBV6-5,once,TRBD1,TRBJ1-2
TGTGCCAGCAGCCAAAGGCGGGGGGCGGGAACCGGGGAGCTGTTTTTT,CASSQRRGAGTGELFF,TRBV3-1/TRBV3-2,NA,TRBD2,TRBJ2-2
TGTGTCAGAAGCGGGACAGTTAACTACGAGCAGTACTTC,CVRSGTVNYEQYF,TRBV7-5,NA,NA,TRBJ2-7
TGTGCCAGTAGTATAGAAGGACAGGGGGCGGTGGCCCAGTACTTC,CASSIEGQGAVAQYF,TRBV19,NA,TRBD1,TRBJ2-5
TGTGCCAGCAGTTTGTCAGGGGTATATAATGAGCAGTTCTTC,CASSLSGVYNEQFF,TRBV28,NA,NA,TRBJ2-1
TGTGCCAGCAATTTGGCAGGGGACTCACCCCTCCACTTT,CASNLAGDSPLHF,TRBV9,NA,NA,TRBJ1-6
TGTGCCACCAGCAGAGATTACTACACCTCCTACGAGCAGTACTTC,CATSRDYYTSYEQYF,TRBV15,NA,NA,TRBJ2-7
TGTGCCAGTAGTTCTCGCGCAGGGTTGAACACTGAAGCTTTCTTT,CASSSRAGLNTEAFF,TRBV19,NA,NA,TRBJ1-1
TGTGCCAGCAGCAAATGGTCACGAGCGGGAGGGCCTGGGGCCAACGTCCTGACTTTC,CASSKWSRAGGPGANVLTF,TRBV21-1,NA,NA,TRBJ2-6
TGTGCCAGCAGCGGGGGTACACCCCGGGGAGAGCAGTTCTTC,CASSGGTPRGEQFF,TRBV2,NA,NA,TRBJ2-1
TGTGCCACCAGTGATCCGGGACAGGGGTTTGAAGAGCAGTACTTC,CATSDPGQGFEEQYF,TRBV24-1,NA,TRBD1,TRBJ2-7
TGCGCCAGCAGCCGATCCCGGGACTTTTATGGCTACACCTTC,CASSRSRDFYGYTF,TRBV4-1,NA,NA,TRBJ1-2
TGTGCCAGCAGTTTACAGGGGGCCACTGAAGCTTTCTTT,CASSLQGATEAFF,TRBV12-3/TRBV12-4,few,TRBD1,TRBJ1-1
TGTGCCAGCAGTGAGGTCGGGGGGCCAGGAATGAACACTGAAGCTTTCTTT,CASSEVGGPGMNTEAFF,TRBV28,NA,NA,TRBJ1-1
TGTGCCAGCAGGTCTGACAGGGCCGGTGAAGCTTTCTTT,CASRSDRAGEAFF,TRBV12-3/TRBV12-4,NA,TRBD1,TRBJ1-1
TGTGCCAGCAGCTTGGTTCGGCTAGCGGGAGGTGAGCAGTTCTTC,CASSLVRLAGGEQFF,TRBV7-2,NA,TRBD2,TRBJ2-1
TGTGCCACCGCGGGGACTGAAGCTTTCTTT,CATAGTEAFF,TRBV7-9,NA,NA,TRBJ1-1
TGTGCCAGCAGTTCTTGGAACTACGCCCCAGGGCATGAGCAGTTCTTC,CASSSWNYAPGHEQFF,TRBV6-5,NA,NA,TRBJ2-1
TGTGCCACCCGAGCGCAGGGCAATTCAATCACCGGGGAGCTGTTTTTT,CATRAQGNSITGELFF,TRBV2,NA,NA,TRBJ2-2
TGTGCCAGCAGCCAAGGGACTAGCGTCGGGGGTGAGCAGTTCTTC,CASSQGTSVGGEQFF,TRBV3-1/TRBV3-2,NA,TRBD2,TRBJ2-1